These 15 T cell receptor beta chains were sequenced from one sample in a study of CD8+ T cells in alopecia areata. As to treatment: oral pan-JAK inhibitor, 5-10 mg twice daily. Sequencing used cDNA as its template, made by extracting RNA and reverse transcribing it. TCRdb keeps only in-frame clones here, not all; method: immunoSEQ multiplex PCR. The top ten hold about 1.3% of the sample, which has approximately 180,000 clones, approximately 67% seen once. The sequencing used CD4+ T cells sorted from blood, collected around week 50, from a patient treated with tofacitinib. These receptors all stem from a human donor with alopecia areata.

The CDR3 DNA is TGTGCCAGCAGCCTAACCCCGATCACAGTCGAGCAGTACTTC. This codes for CASSLTPITVEQYF. This chain connects TRBV7-7 to TRBJ2-7; D gene unclear. Between the trimmed V and J ends, which lost 5 bases and 6 bases, there was a span of 17 bases. Germline values: CDR1 SSHAT, CDR2 FNYEAQ (reference sequence). This CDR3 is 14 amino acids long.

This clone was picked up one time. V is TRBV30 and J is TRBJ2-1; D unclear. The CDR3 covers 14 residues. Germline CDR1 is GTSNPN and CDR2 is SVGIG (reference sequence). V lost 2 bases, J lost 0 bases, and 8 bases lay in between. CDR3 amino acids: CAWSPLSSYNEQFF. The CDR3 nucleotides read TGTGCCTGGAGTCCCCTAAGCTCCTACAATGAGCAGTTCTTC. The full variable domain, rest sourced from reference TRBV30 and TRBJ2-1, is SQTIHQWPATLVQPVGSPLSLECTVEGTSNPNLYWYRQAAGRGLQLLFYSVGIGQISSEVPQNLSASRPQDRQFILSSKKLLLSDSGFYLCAWSPLSSYNEQFFGPGTRLTVL.

This sequence joins TRBV7-9 and TRBJ2-7; 10 nucleotides align to TRBD1. CDR3 length: 15 amino acids. The ends lost 4 bases at V and 3 bases at J; junction bases unmatched: 6. Germline V gene data show CDR1 as SEHNR and CDR2 as FQNEAQ (reference sequence). This CDR3 is CASSWGQGIFYEQYF. In DNA form, the CDR3 reads TGTGCCAGCAGCTGGGGACAGGGGATTTTCTACGAGCAGTACTTC.

The chain uses TRBV27 and TRBJ2-3; 8 bases align to TRBD1. Looked up from germline, CDR1 is MNHEY and CDR2 is SMNVEV (reference sequence). The CDR3 is 17 residues long. V lost 2 bases, J lost 2 bases, and 9 bases stayed unmatched. CDR3 in amino acids: CASSLGKGQALTDTQYF. CDR3 nucleotides: TGTGCCAGCAGTTTAGGGAAGGGACAGGCCCTCACAGATACGCAGTATTTT.

J is TRBJ2-5 and V is TRBV11-2; 9 bases align to TRBD2. Germline V gives CDR1 SGHAT, CDR2 FQNNGV. There are 15 residues in the CDR3. The junction had 5 bases not matched to a gene; V was cut back by 1 base and J by 5 bases. The CDR3 DNA reads as TGTGCCAGCAGCTTAGGCGGGGGGGCCGGGGAGACCCAGTACTTC. Translating it yields CASSLGGGAGETQYF.

The genes are TRBV29-1 and TRBJ2-3, with D possibly matching TRBD1 (5 bases). CDR3 length equals 15 residues. Trimming left V 8 bases short and J 0 bases short, with 18 bases between. CDR1 is SQVTM and CDR2 is ANQGSEA in the germline V gene. The CDR3 here is CSSRKDTTSTDTQYF. CDR3 in DNA: TGCAGCTCCCGTAAGGACACCACTAGCACAGATACGCAGTATTTT.

The J gene is TRBJ2-5, the V gene TRBV4-3; 9 nucleotides agree with TRBD2. The junction had 2 bases not matched to a gene; V was cut back by 1 base and J by 2 bases. The CDR3 has 15 amino acids. Germline V gene sequence: CDR1 LGHNA, CDR2 YSLEER. In DNA form, the CDR3 reads TGCGCCAGCAGCCAAGGAGCGGGGGGACAAGAGACCCAGTACTTC. Translating gives CASSQGAGGQETQYF.

This clone turned up a few times. This chain links TRBV30 with TRBJ1-2; TRBD1 aligns across 12 bases. V was clipped by 1 base and J by 6 bases; unmatched bases: 3. The CDR3 is 14 residues long. Looked up from germline, CDR1 is GTSNPN and CDR2 is SVGIG (reference sequence). In DNA, the CDR3 is TGTGCCTGGAGTGGGGACAGGGGGCAGGATGGCTACACCTTC. This encodes CAWSGDRGQDGYTF.

The rearrangement uses TRBV30 and TRBJ2-3; 9 nucleotides agree with TRBD2. Germline assignment: CDR1 GTSNPN and CDR2 SVGIG (reference sequence). This CDR3 is 12 amino acids long. The CDR3 reads CSLAGSTDTQYF. The CDR3 nucleotides are TGTTCCCTAGCGGGGAGCACAGATACGCAGTATTTT.

The chain uses TRBV6-5 and TRBJ2-4, with TRBD1 as a possible D gene (5 bases). From germline, CDR1 is MNHEY and CDR2 SVGAGI. The V gene lost 3 bases and the J gene lost 7 bases, with 16 bases spanning the gap. The CDR3 is 15 residues long. The CDR3 protein is CASSYSIGVGNIQYF. CDR3 nucleotide sequence: TGTGCCAGCAGTTATAGTATAGGGGTAGGGAACATTCAGTACTTC.

Points on this clone: This specimen includes other DNA sequences encoding the same CDR3. The V gene is TRBV20-1, the J gene TRBJ1-1; D call uncertain. Trimming took off 4 bases at V and 1 base at J, with 1 base between the two ends. The CDR3 is 10 amino acids. Germline CDR1 DFQATT, CDR2 SNEGSKA (reference sequence). The CDR3 DNA is TGCAGTGCTACGAACACTGAAGCTTTCTTT. This codes for CSATNTEAFF.

This clone was detected a few times. The chain links TRBV29-1 to TRBJ1-1, with a possible D match to TRBD1 (6 bases). Germline loops: CDR1 SQVTM, CDR2 ANQGSEA. V was cut by 1 base and J by 3 bases, with 9 bases left in between. This CDR3 region has 13 residues. CDR3 bases: TGCAGCGTTGAAGGGACAGACTACACTGAAGCTTTCTTT. It translates to CSVEGTDYTEAFF. The full variable domain, completed using reference TRBV29-1 and TRBJ1-1, is SAVISQKPSRDICQRGTSLTIQCQVDSQVTMMFWYRQQPGQSLTLIATANQGSEATYESGFVIDKFPISRPNLTFSTLTVSNMSPEDSSIYLCSVEGTDYTEAFFGQGTRLTVV.

J is TRBJ2-3 and V is TRBV5-1; 7 bases agree with TRBD1. Germline loops: CDR1 SGHRS, CDR2 YFSETQ. V was clipped by 5 bases and J by 2 bases; unmatched bases: 5. This CDR3 has 14 amino acids. CDR3 loop: CASRNDRATDTQYF. In DNA form, the CDR3 reads TGCGCCAGCAGAAACGACAGGGCCACAGATACGCAGTATTTT.

The V call is TRBV11-3, the J call TRBJ1-4; D is possibly TRBD1 (6 bases). The germline CDR1 and CDR2 sequences are SGHNT and YENEEA. Between the trimmed V and J ends, which lost 5 bases and 8 bases, there was a span of 9 bases. This CDR3 region has 12 residues. CDR3 sequence reads: CASSQTGEKLFF. As DNA, the CDR3 is TGTGCCAGCAGCCAAACAGGGGAAAAACTGTTTTTT.

There are a few counts of this clone. Other DNA sequences in the sample encode the same CDR3. The chain couples TRBV7-2 to TRBJ2-5, with D perhaps being TRBD1 or TRBD2 (5 bases each). V was clipped by 1 base and J by 4 bases, with 13 bases between them. This CDR3 spans 15 amino acids. Looked up from germline, CDR1 is SGHTA and CDR2 is FQGNSA. The CDR3 DNA reads as TGTGCCAGCAGCTTAGGAGGGGCGGGCGGAGAGACCCAGTACTTC. Translating it yields CASSLGGAGGETQYF.